Here is one T cell receptor beta chain with its context. As yet, its antigen is unknown. The junction differs from germline at one of its ends, possibly a read error. CD8+CD57+ cell expansion had been shown by flow cytometry in patients chosen for sequencing. Patients had not yet gotten any therapy when their blood was taken for sampling. The data were taken from a study of CD8+CD57+ T cells in acquired aplastic anemia. About the research overall: 3 to 3.5 ug was the average amount of DNA from sorted CD4+ and CD8+ cells. Points from the study as a whole: For CD8+ Simpson's diversity, patients and controls showed no significant difference. Patients had twenty-nine CD8+ CDR3 sequences in common with controls (the shared set).

Germline V gene sequence: CDR1 LNHDA, CDR2 SQIVND (reference sequence). This CDR3 has 14 residues. Profiling of TCR beta VDJ combinations and CDR3 sequences used genomic DNA as template. TCRdb reanalysed the reads using MiXCR and keeps one entry per CDR3 protein. This sample has hundreds of thousands of distinct CDR3 sequences, with 82% found just once. This receptor was identified in a human donor with aplastic anemia. Source material: sorted CD4+, CD8+, or CD8+CD57+ T cells (not recorded which) from PBMCs. The chain uses TRBV19 and TRBJ2-3; 7 bases map to TRBD2. CDR3 DNA: TGTGCCAGTAGTATTGCTAGCGGTCGCATTGCGCAGTTTTTT. Translating it yields CASSIASGRIAQFF.